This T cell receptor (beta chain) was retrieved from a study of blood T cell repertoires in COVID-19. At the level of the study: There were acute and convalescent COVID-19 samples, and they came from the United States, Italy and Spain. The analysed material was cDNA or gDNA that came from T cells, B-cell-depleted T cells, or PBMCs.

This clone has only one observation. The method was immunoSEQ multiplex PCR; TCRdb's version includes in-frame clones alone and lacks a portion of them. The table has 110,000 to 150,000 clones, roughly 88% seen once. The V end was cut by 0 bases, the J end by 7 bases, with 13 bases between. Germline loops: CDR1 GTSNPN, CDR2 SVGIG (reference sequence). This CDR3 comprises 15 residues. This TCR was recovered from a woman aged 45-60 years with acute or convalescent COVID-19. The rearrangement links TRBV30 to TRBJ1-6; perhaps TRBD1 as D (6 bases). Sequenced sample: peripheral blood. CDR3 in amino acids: CAWSVFGTQNSPLHF. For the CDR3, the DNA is TGTGCCTGGAGTGTTTTCGGGACACAGAATTCACCCCTCCACTTT.